Below, 9 T cell receptor beta chains from the same sample are listed, as sequenced in a study of blood T cell repertoires in COVID-19. Here immunoSEQ multiplex PCR was the method, and the copy in TCRdb shows in-frame clones only, minus some. The profile shows 200,000 to 300,000 clones, about 87% of them singletons. The material sequenced was peripheral blood. These receptors originate from a human donor in a cohort sampled during active COVID-19.

This chain uses TRBV11-2 with TRBJ2-7; D may be TRBD2 (6 bases). This CDR3 region has 17 residues. Germline lookup yields CDR1 SGHAT and CDR2 FQNNGV. The V gene lost 1 base and the J gene lost 2 bases, with 18 bases spanning the gap. The CDR3 reads CASSLVVRRDSPYEQYF. DNA of the CDR3: TGTGCCAGCAGCTTAGTAGTGAGGCGGGACTCCCCCTACGAGCAGTACTTC.

With respect to this clone: An end of the junction does not agree with germline; a read error may underlie this. The chain recombines TRBV15 with TRBJ2-5; D perhaps matches TRBD1 (5 bases). Germline loops: CDR1 LNHNV, CDR2 YYDKDF (reference sequence). There are 14 residues in the CDR3. The CDR3 DNA reads TGTGCCACCAGCAGAGGACAGATCCAAGAGGCCCAGTACTTC. It encodes CATSRGQIQEAQYF.

The chain combines TRBV7-9 with TRBJ2-7; 11 bases map to TRBD2. Germline V gene sequence: CDR1 SEHNR, CDR2 FQNEAQ (reference sequence). Germline trimming cut 1 base from V and 6 bases from J; bases unmatched to any gene: 5. The CDR3 is 15 residues long. The CDR3 DNA reads TGTGCCAGCAGCTTAGGGGTAGCGGGAGGGCTCGAGCAGTACTTC. Amino acid sequence: CASSLGVAGGLEQYF.

CDR3 protein: CASSRTGSGNTIYF. CDR3 coding DNA: TGTGCCAGCAGTCGGACAGGTTCAGGAAACACCATATATTTT. The chain combines TRBV5-4 with TRBJ1-3; 7 bases match TRBD1. This CDR3 is 14 amino acids long. J was trimmed by 4 bases and V by 5 bases; bases with no gene match: 6. The V gene's germline CDR1 is SGHNT and CDR2 YYREEE (reference sequence). The full variable domain, its missing parts supplied by reference TRBV5-4 and TRBJ1-3, is ETGVTQSPTHLIKTRGQQVTLRCSSQSGHNTVSWYQQALGQGPQFIFQYYREEENGRGNFPPRFSGLQFPNYSSELNVNALELDDSALYLCASSRTGSGNTIYFGEGSWLTVV.

V is TRBV6-5 and J is TRBJ1-5; a possible D gene is TRBD1 (5 bases). Germline CDR1 and CDR2: MNHEY and SVGAGI. Trimming removed 0 bases at V and 9 bases at J, with 18 bases between. This CDR3 comprises 16 residues. The chain's CDR3 is CASSYSSGLERWPQHF. As DNA, the CDR3 is TGTGCCAGCAGTTACTCGTCGGGACTCGAGAGGTGGCCCCAGCATTTT.

The chain combines TRBV5-4 with TRBJ2-7; no firm D call. V lost 4 bases and J 7 bases, leaving 12 bases between the germline ends. The CDR3 runs 12 residues. Germline V gene lookup returns CDR1 SGHNT and CDR2 YYREEE (reference sequence). The CDR3 DNA follows: TGTGCCAGCAGCCTCTCCGCTAAAGAGCAGTACTTC. Its protein is CASSLSAKEQYF.

A few counts support this clone. This rearrangement joins TRBV10-2 to TRBJ1-5, with TRBD1 identical over 8 bases. With 4 bases clipped from V and 3 bases from J, the junction kept 8 bases outside the gene matches. The CDR3 loop spans 16 amino acids. Germline V gives CDR1 WSHSY, CDR2 SAAADI. This CDR3 reads CASSGLQGAINQPQHF. CDR3 nucleotide sequence: TGCGCCAGCAGTGGACTGCAGGGGGCAATCAATCAGCCCCAGCATTTT.

This rearrangement joins TRBV7-9 to TRBJ2-3; 12 bases map to TRBD1. This CDR3 region has 15 residues. The V segment lost 4 bases and the J segment 4 bases; nucleotides outside the gene matches: 3. Germline V gene lookup returns CDR1 SEHNR and CDR2 FQNEAQ (reference sequence). The CDR3 DNA sequence: TGTGCCAGCAGCTCCGGGACAGGGGGCTCAGATACGCAGTATTTT. Translated: CASSSGTGGSDTQYF.

The chain couples TRBV19 to TRBJ1-1; D uncertain. The CDR3 has 14 amino acids. V shed 4 bases and J shed 1 base, with 10 bases lying between them. CDR1 is LNHDA, CDR2 SQIVND, per germline (reference sequence). DNA for the CDR3: TGTGCCAGTAGTACAATCAGTGCGAACACTGAAGCTTTCTTT. As protein: CASSTISANTEAFF.